These 2 T cell receptor beta chains originate from one sample sequenced in a study of T cell responses to AZD1222 COVID-19 vaccine. The table came from immunoSEQ multiplex PCR; TCRdb's copy has only in-frame clones and leaves some out. This table holds about 120,000 clones, roughly 88% found once. The starting material was peripheral blood, obtained on day 0 of AZD1222 vaccination. The receptors come from an adult in good health.

J is TRBJ1-4 and V is TRBV7-2, with TRBD1 matching 9 bases. CDR1 is SGHTA, CDR2 FQGNSA, per germline. This CDR3 contains 15 residues. The V segment lost 5 bases and the J segment 8 bases; nucleotides outside the gene matches: 9. The CDR3 coding sequence is TGTGCCAGCAGCAGAACCTGGACAGGGGAGGAAAAACTGTTTTTT. Translation gives CASSRTWTGEEKLFF.

The genes are TRBV19 and TRBJ1-1, with 9 bases that match TRBD1. Germline-derived CDR1 and CDR2 are LNHDA and SQIVND (reference sequence). The V segment lost 10 bases and the J segment 5 bases; nucleotides outside the gene matches: 11. The length of the CDR3 is 14 residues. The CDR3 bases are TGTGCCACCTCCGGACAGGGGAGAGTGACTGAAGCTTTCTTT. Protein: CATSGQGRVTEAFF.